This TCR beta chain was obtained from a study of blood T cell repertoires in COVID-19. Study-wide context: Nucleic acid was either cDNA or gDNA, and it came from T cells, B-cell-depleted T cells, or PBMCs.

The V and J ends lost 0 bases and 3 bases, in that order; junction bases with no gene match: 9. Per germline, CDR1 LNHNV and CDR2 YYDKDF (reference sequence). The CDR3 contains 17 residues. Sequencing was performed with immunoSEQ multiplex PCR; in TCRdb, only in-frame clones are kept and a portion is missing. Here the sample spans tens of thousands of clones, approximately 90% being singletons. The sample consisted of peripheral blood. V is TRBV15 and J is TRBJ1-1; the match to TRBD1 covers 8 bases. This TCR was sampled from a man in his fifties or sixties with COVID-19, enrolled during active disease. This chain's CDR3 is CATSRDSAGGLDTEAFF. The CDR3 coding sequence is TGTGCCACCAGCAGAGATTCGGCAGGGGGCTTAGACACTGAAGCTTTCTTT.